These 2 T cell receptor beta chains originate from one sample sequenced in a study of identical twins. TCRdb reanalysed the 5' RACE reads using MiXCR and keeps one entry per CDR3 protein. The sample shows some 250,000 distinct CDR3 sequences, over 9.5% of them seen only once. These data also formed part of another study, on yellow fever vaccine responses in identical twins.

What was sequenced was memory (CD45RO+) T cells sorted from blood. The receptors derive from a woman between 18 and 29 years old in good health.

This clonotype was counted only a few times. The rearrangement links TRBV7-2 to TRBJ2-5; D gene uncertain. This CDR3 has 15 amino acids. V was shortened by 1 base and J by 3 bases, with 12 bases between the two germline ends. Germline V CDR1 and CDR2: SGHTA, FQGNSA. The CDR3 DNA reads as TGTGCCAGCAGCTTAGATGGGCGGACGGAAGAGACCCAGTACTTC. This sequence encodes CASSLDGRTEETQYF.

Comments on this clonotype: One end of the junction is discordant with germline, which a read error may explain. V and J are TRBV5-1 and TRBJ2-7, with 9 bases identical to TRBD2. This CDR3 contains 15 residues. The germline V gene has CDR1 SGHRS and CDR2 YFSETQ. CDR3 DNA sequence: TGCACCAGCAGCCCTCACCTTAGCGGGGGCTACGAGCAGTACTTC. This encodes CTSSPHLSGGYEQYF.